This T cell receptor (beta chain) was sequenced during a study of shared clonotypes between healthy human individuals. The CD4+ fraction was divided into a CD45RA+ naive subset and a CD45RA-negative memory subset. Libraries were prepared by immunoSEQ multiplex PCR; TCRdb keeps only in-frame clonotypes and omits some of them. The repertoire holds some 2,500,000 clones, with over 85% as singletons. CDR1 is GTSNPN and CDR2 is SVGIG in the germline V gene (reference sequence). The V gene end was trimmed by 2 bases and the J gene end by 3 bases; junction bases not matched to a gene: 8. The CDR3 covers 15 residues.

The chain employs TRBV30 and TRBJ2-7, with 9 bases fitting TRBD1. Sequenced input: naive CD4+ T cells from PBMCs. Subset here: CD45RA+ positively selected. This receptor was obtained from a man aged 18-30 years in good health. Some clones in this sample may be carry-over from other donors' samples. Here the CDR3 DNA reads TGTGCCTGGAGTCCGGGACAGGGTACCCTCTACGAGCAGTACTTC. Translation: CAWSPGQGTLYEQYF.